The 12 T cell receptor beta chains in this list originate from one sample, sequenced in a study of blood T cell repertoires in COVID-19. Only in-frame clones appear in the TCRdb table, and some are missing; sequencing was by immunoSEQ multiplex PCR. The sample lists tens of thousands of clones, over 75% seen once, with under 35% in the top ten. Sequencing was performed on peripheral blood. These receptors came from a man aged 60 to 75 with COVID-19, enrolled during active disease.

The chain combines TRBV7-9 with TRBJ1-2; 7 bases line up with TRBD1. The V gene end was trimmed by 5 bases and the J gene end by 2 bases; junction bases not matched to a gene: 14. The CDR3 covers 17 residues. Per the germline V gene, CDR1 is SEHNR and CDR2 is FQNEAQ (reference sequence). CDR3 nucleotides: TGTGCCAGCAGCCCCGATCACCTTATACAGGGGAACTATGGCTACACCTTC. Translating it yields CASSPDHLIQGNYGYTF. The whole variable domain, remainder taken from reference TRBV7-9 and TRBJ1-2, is DTGVSQNPRHKITKRGQNVTFRCDPISEHNRLYWYRQTLGQGPEFLTYFQNEAQLEKSRLLSDRFSAERPKGSFSTLEIQRTEQGDSAMYLCASSPDHLIQGNYGYTFGSGTRLTVV.

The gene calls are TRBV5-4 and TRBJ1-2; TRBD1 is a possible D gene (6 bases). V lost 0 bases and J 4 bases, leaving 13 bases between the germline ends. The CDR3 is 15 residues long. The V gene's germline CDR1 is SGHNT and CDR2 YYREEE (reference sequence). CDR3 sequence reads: CASSLDRALSYGYTF. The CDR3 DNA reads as TGTGCCAGCAGCTTGGACAGGGCCCTCTCCTATGGCTACACCTTC.

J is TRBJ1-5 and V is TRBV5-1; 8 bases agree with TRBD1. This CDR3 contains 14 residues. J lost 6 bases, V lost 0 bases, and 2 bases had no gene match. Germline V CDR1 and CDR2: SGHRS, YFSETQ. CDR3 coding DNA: TGCGCCAGCAGCTTGGGGACAGGGAGTCAGCCCCAGCATTTT. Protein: CASSLGTGSQPQHF. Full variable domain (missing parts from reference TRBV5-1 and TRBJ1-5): KAGVTQTPRYLIKTRGQQVTLSCSPISGHRSVSWYQQTPGQGLQFLFEYFSETQRNKGNFPGRFSGRQFSNSRSEMNVSTLELGDSALYLCASSLGTGSQPQHFGDGTRLSIL.

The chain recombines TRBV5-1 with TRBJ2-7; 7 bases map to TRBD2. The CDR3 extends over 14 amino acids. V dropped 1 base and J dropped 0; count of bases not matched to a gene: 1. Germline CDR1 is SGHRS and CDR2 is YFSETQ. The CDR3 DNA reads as TGCGCCAGCAGCTTGACTAGCGTCTCCTACGAGCAGTACTTC. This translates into CASSLTSVSYEQYF.

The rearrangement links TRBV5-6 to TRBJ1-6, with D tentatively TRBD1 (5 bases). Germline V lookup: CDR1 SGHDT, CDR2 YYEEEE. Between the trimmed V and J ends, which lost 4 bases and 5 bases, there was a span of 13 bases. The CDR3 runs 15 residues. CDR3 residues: CASSDWTLDNSPLHF. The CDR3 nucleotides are TGTGCCAGCAGCGACTGGACATTAGATAATTCACCCCTCCACTTT.

The CDR3 sequence: CASKSITDTQYF. The CDR3 DNA sequence: TGTGCCAGCAAGAGCATCACAGATACGCAGTATTTT. The gene calls are TRBV6-5 and TRBJ2-3; D is ambiguous. V lost 7 bases, J lost 2 bases, and 7 bases lay in between. Looked up from germline, CDR1 is MNHEY and CDR2 is SVGAGI. The CDR3 loop spans 12 amino acids.

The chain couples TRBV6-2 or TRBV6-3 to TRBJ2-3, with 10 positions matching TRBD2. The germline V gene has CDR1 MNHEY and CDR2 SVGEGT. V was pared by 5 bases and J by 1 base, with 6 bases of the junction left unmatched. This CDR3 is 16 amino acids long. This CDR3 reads CASSVLAGVGTDTQYF. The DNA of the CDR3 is TGTGCCAGCAGTGTGCTAGCGGGAGTTGGCACAGATACGCAGTATTTT.

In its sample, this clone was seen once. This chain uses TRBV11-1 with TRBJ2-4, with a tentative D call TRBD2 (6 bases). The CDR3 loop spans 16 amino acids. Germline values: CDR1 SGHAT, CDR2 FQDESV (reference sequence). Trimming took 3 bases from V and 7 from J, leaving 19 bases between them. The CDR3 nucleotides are TGTGCCAGCAGCTTCAGGGACGCGCGGGGAAAGAACATTCAGTACTTC. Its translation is CASSFRDARGKNIQYF.

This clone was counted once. CDR3 in DNA: TGTGCCACCGCATCGGGAGTAGGCACTGAAGCTTTCTTT. It is translated as CATASGVGTEAFF. The rearrangement links TRBV19 to TRBJ1-1; no clear D gene. The V end lost 10 bases, the J end lost 4 bases, and 16 bases lay between the germline ends. Germline CDR1 and CDR2: LNHDA and SQIVND (reference sequence). The CDR3 is 13 residues long.

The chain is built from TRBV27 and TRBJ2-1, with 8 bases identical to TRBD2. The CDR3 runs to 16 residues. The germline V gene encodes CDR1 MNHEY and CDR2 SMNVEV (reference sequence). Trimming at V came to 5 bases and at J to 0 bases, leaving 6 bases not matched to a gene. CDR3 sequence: CASSTPSGFSYNEQFF. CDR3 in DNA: TGTGCCAGCAGTACCCCTAGCGGGTTCTCCTACAATGAGCAGTTCTTC.

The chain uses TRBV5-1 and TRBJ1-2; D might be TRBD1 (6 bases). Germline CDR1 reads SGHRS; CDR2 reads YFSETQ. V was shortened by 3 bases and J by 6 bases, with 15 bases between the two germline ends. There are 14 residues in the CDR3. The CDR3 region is CASSWDIPKNGYTF. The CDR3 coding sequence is TGCGCCAGCAGCTGGGACATCCCGAAGAATGGCTACACCTTC.

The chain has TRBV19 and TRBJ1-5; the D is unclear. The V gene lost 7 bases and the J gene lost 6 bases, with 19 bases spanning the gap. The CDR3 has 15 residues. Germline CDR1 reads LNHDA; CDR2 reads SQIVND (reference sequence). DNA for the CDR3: TGTGCCAGTATAAAGTCGGGTTTTGAAGGTCAGCCCCAGCATTTT. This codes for CASIKSGFEGQPQHF. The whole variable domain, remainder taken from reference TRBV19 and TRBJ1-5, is DGGITQSPKYLFRKEGQNVTLSCEQNLNHDAMYWYRQDPGQGLRLIYYSQIVNDFQKGDIAEGYSVSREKKESFPLTVTSAQKNPTAFYLCASIKSGFEGQPQHFGDGTRLSIL.